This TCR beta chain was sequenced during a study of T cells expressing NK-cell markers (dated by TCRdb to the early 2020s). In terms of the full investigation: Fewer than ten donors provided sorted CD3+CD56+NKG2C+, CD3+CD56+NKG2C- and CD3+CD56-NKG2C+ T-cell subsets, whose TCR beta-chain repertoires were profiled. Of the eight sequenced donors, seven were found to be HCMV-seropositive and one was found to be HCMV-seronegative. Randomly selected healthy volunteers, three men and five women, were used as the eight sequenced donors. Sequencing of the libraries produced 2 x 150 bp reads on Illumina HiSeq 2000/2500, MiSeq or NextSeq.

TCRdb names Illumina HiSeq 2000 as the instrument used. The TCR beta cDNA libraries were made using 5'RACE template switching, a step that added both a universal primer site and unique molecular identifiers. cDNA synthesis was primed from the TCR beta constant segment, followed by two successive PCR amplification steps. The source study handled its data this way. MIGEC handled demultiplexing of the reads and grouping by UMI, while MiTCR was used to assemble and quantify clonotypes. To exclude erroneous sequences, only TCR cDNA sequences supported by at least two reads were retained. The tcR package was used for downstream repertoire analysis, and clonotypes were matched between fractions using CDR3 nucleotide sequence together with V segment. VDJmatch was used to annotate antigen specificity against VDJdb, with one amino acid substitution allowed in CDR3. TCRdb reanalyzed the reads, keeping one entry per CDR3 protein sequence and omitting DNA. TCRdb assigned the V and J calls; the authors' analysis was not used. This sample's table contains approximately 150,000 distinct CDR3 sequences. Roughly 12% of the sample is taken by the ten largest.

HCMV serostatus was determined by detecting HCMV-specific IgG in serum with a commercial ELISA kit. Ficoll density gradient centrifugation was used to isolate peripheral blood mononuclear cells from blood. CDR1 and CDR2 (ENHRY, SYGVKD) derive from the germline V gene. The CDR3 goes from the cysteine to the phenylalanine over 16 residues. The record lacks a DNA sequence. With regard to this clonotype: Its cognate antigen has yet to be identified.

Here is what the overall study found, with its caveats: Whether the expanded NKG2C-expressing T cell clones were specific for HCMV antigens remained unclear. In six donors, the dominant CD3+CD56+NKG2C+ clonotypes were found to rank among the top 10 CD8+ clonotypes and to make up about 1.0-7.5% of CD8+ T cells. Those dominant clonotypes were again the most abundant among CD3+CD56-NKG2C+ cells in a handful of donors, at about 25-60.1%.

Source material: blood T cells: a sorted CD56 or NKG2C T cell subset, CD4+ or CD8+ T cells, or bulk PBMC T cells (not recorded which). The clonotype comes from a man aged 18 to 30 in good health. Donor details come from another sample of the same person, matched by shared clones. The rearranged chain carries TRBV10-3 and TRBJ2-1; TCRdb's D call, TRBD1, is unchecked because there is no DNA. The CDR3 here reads CAISESGGGPYNEQFF.